This entry describes one TCR beta chain. The antigen is not known. Coverage ceases 3 residues before the CDR3 finishes, and the germline J gene fills in the end. These data originate in a study of T cells in women clearing cervical HPV infection. Broader study findings: Repertoire richness, not evenness, was significantly elevated in CIN3+ cases versus controls. Richness plus V gene abundances separated cases from controls with AUC 0.7 to 0.9. TRBV6-7 relative abundance averaged roughly 0.1% in cases and 0.15% to 0.2% in controls.

Losses at the gene ends were 4 bases for V and 5 bases for J; bases not matched to a gene: 5. CDR3 length equals 14 residues. Germline V CDR1 and CDR2: SGHRS, YFSETQ. The protocol was immunoSEQ multiplex PCR, while the TCRdb copy is restricted to in-frame clones and leaves out a portion. This table holds around 35,000 clones. All donors had a single incident cervical HPV16 infection, not prevalent. The sequencing input was blood buffy coat. This receptor was identified in a woman between 18 and 70 years old with a cervical HPV16 infection that either progressed to CIN3+ or cleared (not recorded which). This chain connects TRBV5-1 to TRBJ2-1, with TRBD1 matching over 8 bases. CDR3 DNA, as far as it was read: TGCGCCAGCAGCCCCGGACAGGGTAACAATGAG. Its translation: CASSPGQGNNE. The CDR3 as a whole reads CASSPGQGNNEQFF.